The T cell receptor beta chain under discussion was sequenced for a study of CD4+ T cells in melanoma (dated by TCRdb to 2022 to 2024). Background on the whole study: The study investigated neoantigen-specific CD4+ T cells in human melanoma. What the authors observed across the whole study: Diverse differentiation states were reported to be shown by neoantigen-specific CD4+ T cells in melanoma. The report described a correlation between neoantigen-specific CD4+ T cells and the function of CD8+ T cells, macrophages and B cells.

To prepare the library, the immunoSEQ multiplex PCR assay was applied. TCRdb limited this immuneACCESS table to in-frame rearrangements with V and J called. A share of clones is missing; checked studies link under half to unresolved V genes, and the rest is unexplained. Within this sample are approximately 19,000 clones, with roughly 78% of them counted one time only. 9.7% of the sample belongs to the ten largest clones. Patients with melanoma were used as donors. Turning to this clone: Its specific antigen is unknown. Qualities for individual bases were not recorded, and no much larger clone is one base off.

Including the terminal cysteine and phenylalanine, the CDR3 comprises 15 residues. Here the CDR3 DNA is all that survives: 45 bases in frame from base 1. Unmatched junction bases come to 3, with V trimmed by 1 base and J by 3 bases. The germline V gene encodes CDR1 SEHNR and CDR2 FQNEAQ (reference sequence). The sequence came from a human donor with melanoma. The chain links TRBV7-9 with TRBJ2-3, and 8 junction bases match TRBD2. The CDR3 loop reads CASSLDGTRTDTQYF. The DNA sequence is given as TGTGCCAGCAGCTTAGATGGGACTAGGACAGATACGCAGTATTTT.